This record looks at one T cell receptor (beta chain) sequence and its context. The record originates from a study of blood T cells in healthy people across ages. The V and J ends lost 2 bases and 4 bases, in that order; junction bases with no gene match: 3. The CDR3 has 15 residues. CDR1 and CDR2 (germline): SGHTA, FQGNSA. A second 7 to 11 cycle PCR used barcoded and J-beta primers. Via MiXCR, TCRdb re-called the 5' RACE reads, giving one row per CDR3 protein. The sample includes about 1.6 million distinct CDR3 sequences, approximately 32% seen only once; the top ten take about 11%. The sequence came from a woman aged 25 to 39 in good health. The chain is built from TRBV7-2 and TRBJ2-1; TRBD2 aligns across 9 bases. Sequenced input: blood. The CDR3 DNA follows: TGTGCCAGCAGCTTAATAACTAGCGGGTACAATGAGCAGTTCTTC. This translates into CASSLITSGYNEQFF.